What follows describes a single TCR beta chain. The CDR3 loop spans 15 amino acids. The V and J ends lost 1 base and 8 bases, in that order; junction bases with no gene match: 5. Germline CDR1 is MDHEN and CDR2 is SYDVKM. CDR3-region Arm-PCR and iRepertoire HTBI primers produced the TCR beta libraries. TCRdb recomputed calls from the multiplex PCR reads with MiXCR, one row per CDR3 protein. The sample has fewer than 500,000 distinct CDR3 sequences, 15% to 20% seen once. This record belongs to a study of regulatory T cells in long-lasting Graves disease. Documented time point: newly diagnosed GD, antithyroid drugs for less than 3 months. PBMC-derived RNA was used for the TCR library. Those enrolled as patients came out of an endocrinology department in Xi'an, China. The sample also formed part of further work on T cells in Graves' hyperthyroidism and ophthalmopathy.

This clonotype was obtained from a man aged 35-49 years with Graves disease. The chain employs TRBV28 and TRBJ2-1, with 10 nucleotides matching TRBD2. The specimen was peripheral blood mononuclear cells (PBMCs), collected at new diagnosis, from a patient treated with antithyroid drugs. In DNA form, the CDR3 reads TGTGCCAGCAGTTTATCGAGCGGGGGGGGCGATGAGCAGTTCTTC. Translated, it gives CASSLSSGGGDEQFF.